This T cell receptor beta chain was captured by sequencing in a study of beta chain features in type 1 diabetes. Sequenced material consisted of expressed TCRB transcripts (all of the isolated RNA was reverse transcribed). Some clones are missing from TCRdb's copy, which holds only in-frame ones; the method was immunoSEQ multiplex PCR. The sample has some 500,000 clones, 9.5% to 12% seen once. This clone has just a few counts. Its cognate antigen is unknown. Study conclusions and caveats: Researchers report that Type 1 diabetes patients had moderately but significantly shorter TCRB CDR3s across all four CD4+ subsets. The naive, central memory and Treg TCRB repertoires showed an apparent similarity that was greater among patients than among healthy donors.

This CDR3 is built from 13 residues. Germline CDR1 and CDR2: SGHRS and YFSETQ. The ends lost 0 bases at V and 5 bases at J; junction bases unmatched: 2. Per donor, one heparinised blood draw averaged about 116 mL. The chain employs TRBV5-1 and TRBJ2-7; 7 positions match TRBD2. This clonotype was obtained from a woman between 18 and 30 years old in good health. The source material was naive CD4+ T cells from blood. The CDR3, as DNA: TGCGCCAGCAGCTTGGGCGGGAGCCACGAGCAGTACTTC. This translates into CASSLGGSHEQYF.